Each of the 5 T cell receptor beta chains below was sequenced from the same sample in a study of OX40 agonist ivuxolimab in advanced cancers. Here immunoSEQ multiplex PCR was the method, and the copy in TCRdb shows in-frame clones only, minus some. The sample consists of about 30,000 clones, 87% of them appearing once. Sequences were derived from CD4+ or CD8+ T cells sorted from blood, sampled in a trial of the OX40 agonist ivuxolimab. Source of these receptors: an adult with an advanced solid tumor such as melanoma, head and neck, liver or kidney cancer.

The chain joins TRBV11-2 to TRBJ1-4; 9 bases line up with TRBD1. This CDR3 has 16 amino acids. The V and J ends lost 5 bases and 5 bases, in that order; junction bases with no gene match: 9. Germline CDR1 reads SGHAT; CDR2 reads FQNNGV. This CDR3 reads CASSEMTGGRNEKLFF. DNA for the CDR3: TGTGCCAGCAGCGAGATGACAGGGGGTCGGAATGAAAAACTGTTTTTT.

The chain combines TRBV7-6 with TRBJ2-2; D might be TRBD1 or TRBD2, each matching 7 bases. Germline V CDR1 and CDR2: SGHVS, FNYEAQ. CDR3 length: 14 amino acids. V dropped 5 bases and J dropped 3 bases, with 10 bases sitting between them. The CDR3 nucleotides read TGTGCCAGCAGCCAGGGGGGGCACACCGGGGAGCTGTTTTTT. As protein: CASSQGGHTGELFF.

The genes are TRBV15 and TRBJ2-1; 10 nucleotides match TRBD1. The CDR3 is 14 amino acids. Germline V gene data show CDR1 as LNHNV and CDR2 as YYDKDF (reference sequence). V dropped 8 bases and J dropped 7; count of bases not matched to a gene: 8. This CDR3 reads CATSRDRGFNEQFF. The CDR3 DNA reads as TGTGCCACCTCTCGGGACAGGGGATTTAATGAGCAGTTCTTC.

The chain links TRBV19 to TRBJ2-5; TRBD1 is a possible D gene (6 bases). The length of the CDR3 is 18 residues. Germline lookup yields CDR1 LNHDA and CDR2 SQIVND (reference sequence). V was cut by 3 bases and J by 4 bases, with 24 bases left in between. The CDR3 region has the DNA TGTGCCAGTAGTATCAAGTTTGGAGCTGCAGGGGTCGCAGAGACCCAGTACTTC. Translation: CASSIKFGAAGVAETQYF. Complete variable domain (other parts from reference TRBV19 and TRBJ2-5): DGGITQSPKYLFRKEGQNVTLSCEQNLNHDAMYWYRQDPGQGLRLIYYSQIVNDFQKGDIAEGYSVSREKKESFPLTVTSAQKNPTAFYLCASSIKFGAAGVAETQYFGPGTRLLVL.

The chain employs TRBV11-2 and TRBJ2-3; 12 nucleotides match TRBD2. Germline values: CDR1 SGHAT, CDR2 FQNNGV. This CDR3 comprises 19 residues. V shed 5 bases and J 0 bases; nucleotides not matched to a gene: 12. CDR3: CASSDPWASGRASTDTQYF. In DNA, the CDR3 is TGTGCCAGCAGCGATCCCTGGGCTAGCGGGAGGGCCAGCACAGATACGCAGTATTTT.